This T cell receptor (beta chain) was sequenced for a study of blood T cells in healthy people across ages. Study-level results: Age showed a roughly linear inverse relationship with TCR beta diversity per million T cells. The study found more naive CD4+ cells and higher diversity in long-lived than aged donors.

Isolation per sample recovered at least 7 million PBMCs. With a J-beta primer mix and a sample-barcoded 5' primer, a second PCR ran roughly 6 to 11 cycles. TCRdb recomputed calls from the 5' RACE reads with MiXCR, one row per CDR3 protein. This table holds approximately 1.5 million distinct CDR3 sequences, roughly 32% found once. CDR3 size: 15 residues. J lost 7 bases, V lost 5 bases, and 11 bases had no gene match. With respect to this clonotype: Its antigen is not identified.

The clonotype comes from a woman aged 25 to 45 in good health. The chain joins TRBV12-3 or TRBV12-4 to TRBJ2-1; 7 bases fit TRBD1. Source material: blood. The CDR3 here is CASSQGGVIANEQFF. In DNA, the CDR3 is TGTGCCAGCAGTCAAGGGGGCGTAATAGCTAATGAGCAGTTCTTC.